These 8 T cell receptor beta chains share one sample of origin, sequenced in a study of blood T cell repertoires in COVID-19. The table came from immunoSEQ multiplex PCR; TCRdb's copy has only in-frame clones and leaves some out. The repertoire holds 250,000 to 300,000 clones, with about 93% as singletons. The sequenced sample consisted of PBMCs or T cells enriched from blood (not recorded which). The source of these receptors is a woman younger than 45 who had recovered from COVID-19.

The V call is TRBV7-2, the J call TRBJ2-7, with D unclear. Germline CDR1 SGHTA, CDR2 FQGNSA. This CDR3 comprises 15 residues. V was cut by 0 bases and J by 2 bases, with 11 bases left in between. CDR3 sequence reads: CASSLAGGPPYEQYF. The CDR3, as DNA: TGTGCCAGCAGCTTAGCAGGCGGTCCTCCCTACGAGCAGTACTTC.

The chain has TRBV28 and TRBJ2-7; D uncertain. The CDR3 runs 11 residues. Trimming removed 8 bases from V and 3 bases from J, with 8 bases in between. Germline CDR1 is MDHEN and CDR2 is SYDVKM. CDR3 DNA sequence: TGTGCCAGCGTACACCGCTACGAGCAGTACTTC. Amino acids: CASVHRYEQYF.

The rearrangement links TRBV15 to TRBJ1-5; tentative D call: TRBD1 (6 bases). Germline values: CDR1 LNHNV, CDR2 YYDKDF (reference sequence). Trimming removed 4 bases at V and 2 bases at J, with 15 bases between. CDR3 length equals 16 residues. CDR3 coding DNA: TGTGCCACCAGCACGAGACAGGAGTGGGGCAATCAGCCCCAGCATTTT. Protein sequence: CATSTRQEWGNQPQHF.

J is TRBJ2-7 and V is TRBV7-9; the match to TRBD1 covers 10 bases. The CDR3 contains 15 residues. Trimming at V came to 3 bases and at J to 12 bases, leaving 14 bases not matched to a gene. CDR1 is SEHNR, CDR2 FQNEAQ, per germline (reference sequence). In DNA form, the CDR3 reads TGTGCCAGCAGCTTCGAACGGATGACAGGGGGCTCTCTGTACTTC. Translated, it gives CASSFERMTGGSLYF.

The rearrangement links TRBV3-1 (or the pseudogene TRBV3-2) to TRBJ1-2; tentatively, D is TRBD1 (6 bases). There are 16 residues in the CDR3. Germline CDR1 reads LGHDT; CDR2 reads YNNKEL (reference sequence). V dropped 0 bases and J dropped 7 bases, with 18 bases sitting between them. CDR3 residues: CASSQDIITGRSGYTF. The CDR3 DNA reads TGTGCCAGCAGCCAAGATATTATAACAGGGAGAAGTGGCTACACCTTC.

The chain couples TRBV9 to TRBJ2-1, with D possibly TRBD2 on 6 matching bases. From germline, CDR1 is SGDLS and CDR2 YYNGEE. V lost 4 bases to trimming and J lost 9 bases, with 14 bases between them. This CDR3 is built from 13 residues. The CDR3 loop reads CASSPRLVTEQFF. The CDR3 nucleotides read TGTGCCAGCAGCCCGCGACTAGTTACTGAGCAGTTCTTC.

Concerning this clone itself: The sample contains more than one DNA sequence encoding this CDR3. The V gene is TRBV5-1, the J gene TRBJ1-4, with 9 bases that match TRBD1. The CDR3 spans 14 residues. After removal of 2 bases from V and 8 bases from J, the junction contained 4 bases not matched to a gene. Per germline, CDR1 SGHRS and CDR2 YFSETQ. The CDR3 protein is CASSLQGAGEKLFF. Here the CDR3 DNA reads TGCGCCAGCAGCTTACAGGGGGCAGGGGAAAAACTGTTTTTT.

This rearrangement joins TRBV28 to TRBJ2-2; D not resolved. The V gene's germline CDR1 is MDHEN and CDR2 SYDVKM. Trimming left V 4 bases short and J 4 bases short, with 7 bases between. The CDR3 runs 13 residues. CDR3: CASSSPSTGELFF. CDR3 coding DNA: TGTGCCAGCAGTTCACCCAGCACCGGGGAGCTGTTTTTT.